The rows below give T cell receptor beta chains drawn from one sample of a study of shared clonotypes between healthy human individuals. The assay was immunoSEQ multiplex PCR, and TCRdb's table has in-frame clones only and misses some. The sample contains about 1.4 million clones, more than 95% of which appear only once. Sequenced material: naive CD4+ T cells sorted from blood. The receptors derive from a young man in good health. Both conserved end residues are part of each CDR3. A D gene is named only where the DNA matches it firmly. Size tells how often a clone was seen (once, few, many) or the class of an expanded clone, and some rows leave it out.

d_gene	abundance	v_gene	j_gene	CDR3nt	CDR3aa
-	once	TRBV9	TRBJ2-1	TGTGCCAGCAGCGCCAGAGGTGGGAGATCCTACAATGAGCAGTTCTTC	CASSARGGRSYNEQFF
TRBD1	-	TRBV9	TRBJ1-3	TGTGCCAGCAGCACGGGACAGGGGGCTTACACCATATATTTT	CASSTGQGAYTIYF
TRBD1	-	TRBV27	TRBJ1-4	TGTGCCAGCAGTTACCTCGGGACAGGAAATGAAAAACTGTTTTTT	CASSYLGTGNEKLFF
TRBD2	-	TRBV6-1	TRBJ2-7	TGTGCCAGCAGTGGGGGACTAGCGGTAAGGTATAGCTCCTACGAGCAGTACTTC	CASSGGLAVRYSSYEQYF
-	-	TRBV10-3	TRBJ2-1	TGTGCCATTATGGACGCGAGCTCCTACAATGAGCAGTTCTTC	CAIMDASSYNEQFF
TRBD1	-	TRBV9	TRBJ1-2	TGTGCCAGCAGCGGAAACGGACAGGGACTCTATGGCTACACCTTC	CASSGNGQGLYGYTF
-	once	TRBV7-3	TRBJ2-7	TGTGCCAGCAGCTTAAATTCCGCCTACGAGCAGTACTTC	CASSLNSAYEQYF
TRBD2	-	TRBV10-3	TRBJ2-1	TGTGCCATCAGGGGGGACTACCAATCCCCCAATGAGCAGTTCTTC	CAIRGDYQSPNEQFF
TRBD2	-	TRBV19	TRBJ2-1	TGTGCCAGTAGGCCCCTTGGTAGCGGGAGTAAGAATGAGCAGTTCTTC	CASRPLGSGSKNEQFF
TRBD2	-	TRBV7-9	TRBJ2-7	TGTGCCAGCAGCTTAAGAGGCGGTGGCGGGAGCTACGAGCAGTACTTC	CASSLRGGGGSYEQYF
-	-	TRBV11-2	TRBJ2-5	TGTGCCAGCAGCCCCCTAGCGAGAGAGACCCAGTACTTC	CASSPLARETQYF
-	-	TRBV19	TRBJ2-3	TGTGCCAGTAGTCTAACGGGACTTTCCTGGGGAGATACGCAGTATTTT	CASSLTGLSWGDTQYF
-	-	TRBV7-9	TRBJ2-1	TGTGCCAGCAGCTTAGTCCTCGGGTGGTACAATGAGCAGTTCTTC	CASSLVLGWYNEQFF
-	-	TRBV9	TRBJ2-3	TGTGCCAGCAGCGTATCCAGCTACACAGATACGCAGTATTTT	CASSVSSYTDTQYF
-	-	TRBV7-9	TRBJ2-3	TGTGCCAGCAGCTATCCGGGACGGCGGACAGATACGCAGTATTTT	CASSYPGRRTDTQYF
-	-	TRBV11-2	TRBJ2-7	TGTGCCAGCAGCTCCCGGGATATCGGTATCTACGAGCAGTACTTC	CASSSRDIGIYEQYF
-	-	TRBV11-2	TRBJ2-7	TGTGCCAGCAGCTTAGTAGGACCACCCTACGAGCAGTACTTC	CASSLVGPPYEQYF
-	-	TRBV11-2	TRBJ1-4	TGTGCCAGCAGCTTAGCCTGGACAGTTGCAACTAATGAAAAACTGTTTTTT	CASSLAWTVATNEKLFF
-	once	TRBV18	TRBJ1-4	TGTGCCAGCTCCGGACCCGGGACACCTCAGAGGCTGTTTTTT	CASSGPGTPQRLFF
-	-	TRBV6-5	TRBJ1-1	TGTGCCAGCAGTTACTCGCGAGGACGGGCTTTCTTT	CASSYSRGRAFF
TRBD2	-	TRBV5-4	TRBJ2-1	TGTGCCAGCAGCTTAGGTGCGGGAGGGTCCAATGAGCAGTTCTTC	CASSLGAGGSNEQFF
TRBD2	-	TRBV23-1	TRBJ2-5	TGCGCCAGCAGTCAACCGACTAGCGGGAGGGCCTTACAGGAGACCCAGTACTTC	CASSQPTSGRALQETQYF
-	-	TRBV7-6	TRBJ2-7	TGTGCCAGCAGCTTAGGTCCAGGAATGTTCTACGAGCAGTACTTC	CASSLGPGMFYEQYF
-	-	TRBV2	TRBJ2-3	TGTGCCAGCAGTGCTCCGGACCGGGAACCCACAGATACGCAGTATTTT	CASSAPDREPTDTQYF
-	once	TRBV7-3	TRBJ2-3	TGTGCCACACAGTTAGCGGGCACAGATACGCAGTATTTT	CATQLAGTDTQYF
-	once	TRBV2	TRBJ2-5	TGTGCCAGTAGGGGGGTTCAAGAGACCCAGTACTTC	CASRGVQETQYF
-	-	TRBV28	TRBJ2-7	TGTGCCACCCGTCACACAGGGGGGGGTCGTTACGAGCAGTACTTC	CATRHTGGGRYEQYF